This TCR beta chain is from a study of blood T cell repertoires in COVID-19. Study overall: From T cells, B-cell-depleted T cells, or PBMCs came the material, which was cDNA or gDNA.

Clones were read by immunoSEQ multiplex PCR, and TCRdb kept only the in-frame ones, dropping some. The profile shows roughly 120,000 clones, 70% to 90% of them singletons. This CDR3 contains 15 residues. The germline V and J ends were trimmed by 7 bases and 4 bases, with 17 bases remaining between them. Germline V gene data show CDR1 as MNHEY and CDR2 as SMNVEV (reference sequence). Sequencing was performed on peripheral blood. The clonotype comes from a woman aged 45-65 years with acute or convalescent COVID-19. The chain is built from TRBV27 and TRBJ2-1, with TRBD2 as a possible D gene (6 bases). This chain's CDR3 is CASKALGTPYNEQFF. The CDR3 coding sequence is TGTGCCAGCAAGGCCCTCGGGACTCCTTACAATGAGCAGTTCTTC.